These T cell receptor beta chains were read from a single sample in a study of blood T cell repertoires in COVID-19. This table comes from immunoSEQ multiplex PCR, and its TCRdb copy is limited to in-frame clones, with some not included. This sample has about 120,000 clones; around 88% occur once, and the top ten carry 15% to 20%. The sequenced material came from peripheral blood. Receptor source: a human donor with acute or convalescent COVID-19. The donor label of this sample is uncertain. CDR3s include the opening cysteine and the closing phenylalanine or tryptophan. Fields, in order: J gene, clone size, V gene, D gene, CDR3 DNA, CDR3 protein. The D gene is left open where the match is weak. Some rows mark clone size as missing; the rest say once, few, many or name a class of expanded clone.

TRBJ1-4 | . | TRBV19 | TRBD1 | TGTGCCAGTAGTGCGCAGGGGGCTAATGAAAAACTGTTTTTT | CASSAQGANEKLFF
TRBJ1-6 | . | TRBV6-6 | . | TGTGCCAGCACCACACCCGCGGCGGGGAGCACCCTCCACTTT | CASTTPAAGSTLHF
TRBJ1-1 | . | TRBV7-8 | . | TGTGCCAGCAGCCGTGGGACAACGAACACTGAAGCTTTCTTT | CASSRGTTNTEAFF
TRBJ2-1 | . | TRBV28 | . | TGTGCCAGCAGTTTGGTTAGCGGCGACAATGAGCAGTTCTTC | CASSLVSGDNEQFF
TRBJ1-2 | . | TRBV7-2 | . | TGTGCCAGCAGCTTAACCCCCCGACTGAATGGCTACACCTTC | CASSLTPRLNGYTF
TRBJ2-2 | . | TRBV7-8 | . | TGTGCCAGCAGCTTAATGGTGGGGGCCGTTCACGGGGAGCTGTTTTTT | CASSLMVGAVHGELFF
TRBJ2-7 | . | TRBV19 | . | TGTGCCAGTAGGTCAGGATCCACCTACGAGCAGTACTTC | CASRSGSTYEQYF
TRBJ2-7 | . | TRBV2 | TRBD2 | TGTGCCAGCAGCTTGAGGACTAGCGCAGTCGAGCAGTACTTC | CASSLRTSAVEQYF
TRBJ1-2 | few | TRBV7-9 | . | TGTGCCAGCAGCGAGGGACAACGCTATGGCTACACCTTC | CASSEGQRYGYTF
TRBJ1-2 | . | TRBV28 | . | TGTGCCAGCAGTTCCGGCGGGATAACTTATGGCTACACCTTC | CASSSGGITYGYTF
TRBJ1-2 | . | TRBV19 | TRBD1 | TGTGCCAGTAGTCCTTCACAGGGGGCGAATGGCTACACCTTC | CASSPSQGANGYTF
TRBJ2-3 | . | TRBV12-2 | . | . | CASRLWGAGALTDTQYF
TRBJ2-5 | . | TRBV13 | TRBD2 | TGTGCCAGCAGCTTAGGACTAGCGAAAGAGACCCAGTACTTC | CASSLGLAKETQYF
TRBJ1-2 | . | TRBV6-2/TRBV6-3 | . | TGTGCCAGCAGTCTTACGACAGGAAGCTATGGCTACACCTTC | CASSLTTGSYGYTF
TRBJ2-3 | once | TRBV5-1 | TRBD2 | TGCGCCAGCAGCCACCTCCTAAGACTAGCGTTCACAGATACGCAGTATTTT | CASSHLLRLAFTDTQYF
TRBJ2-7 | . | TRBV9 | TRBD2 | TGTGCCAGCAGCGTAGGGTCTAGCGGCGTCGAGGAGCAGTACTTC | CASSVGSSGVEEQYF
TRBJ2-2 | . | TRBV18 | . | TGTGCCACCTTTTACACCGGGGAGCTGTTTTTT | CATFYTGELFF
TRBJ1-1 | once | TRBV5-1 | . | TGCGCCAGCAGCTTCCAGGCGAACACTGAAGCTTTCTTT | CASSFQANTEAFF
TRBJ1-6 | . | TRBV28 | TRBD1 | TGTGCCAGCAGTTCCATGGGACAGGGTAATTCACCCCTCCACTTT | CASSSMGQGNSPLHF
TRBJ1-3 | . | TRBV2 | TRBD1 | TGTGCCAGTCGGGACAGGGGGTCTGGAAACACCATATATTTT | CASRDRGSGNTIYF
TRBJ2-1 | . | TRBV11-2 | TRBD2 | TGTGCCAGCAGCTTAGAGTGGGAGGGCCACAATGAGCAGTTCTTC | CASSLEWEGHNEQFF
TRBJ1-6 | . | TRBV7-2 | . | TGTGCCAGCAGCTTAGCAGGAGGTTCACCCCTCCACTTT | CASSLAGGSPLHF
TRBJ1-2 | . | TRBV7-9 | . | TGTGCCAGCAGCTCATGGGACTTTACAAACTATGGCTACACCTTC | CASSSWDFTNYGYTF
TRBJ2-2 | . | TRBV27 | . | TGTGCCAGCAGTTTAGTGGGGGCGTGGGAGCTGTTTTTT | CASSLVGAWELFF